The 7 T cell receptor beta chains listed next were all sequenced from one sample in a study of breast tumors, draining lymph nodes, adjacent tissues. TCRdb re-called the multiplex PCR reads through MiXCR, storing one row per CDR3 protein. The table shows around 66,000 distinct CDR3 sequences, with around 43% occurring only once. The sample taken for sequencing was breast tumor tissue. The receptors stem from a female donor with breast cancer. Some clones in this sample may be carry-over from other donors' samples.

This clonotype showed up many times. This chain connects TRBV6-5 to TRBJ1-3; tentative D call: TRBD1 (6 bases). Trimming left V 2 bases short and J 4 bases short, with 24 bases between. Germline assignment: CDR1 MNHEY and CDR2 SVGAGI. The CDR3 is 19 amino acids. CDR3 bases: TGTGCCAGCAGTTACCTTTCCCCTCCATGGGGGGCTAGGGGAAACACCATATATTTT. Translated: CASSYLSPPWGARGNTIYF.

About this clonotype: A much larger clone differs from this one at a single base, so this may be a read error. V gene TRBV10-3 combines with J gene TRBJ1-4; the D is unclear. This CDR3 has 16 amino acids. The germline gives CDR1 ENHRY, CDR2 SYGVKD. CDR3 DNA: TGTGCCGTCAGTGAGTCGAAAGGGTTTGGGAGTGAAAAACTGTTTTTT. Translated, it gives CAVSESKGFGSEKLFF.

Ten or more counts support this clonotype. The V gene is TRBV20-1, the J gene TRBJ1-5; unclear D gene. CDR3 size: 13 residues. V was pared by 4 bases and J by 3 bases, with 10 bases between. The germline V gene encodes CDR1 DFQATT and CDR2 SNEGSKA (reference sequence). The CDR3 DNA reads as TGCAGTGCTATGCGACCGCCCAATCAGCCCCAGCATTTT. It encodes CSAMRPPNQPQHF.

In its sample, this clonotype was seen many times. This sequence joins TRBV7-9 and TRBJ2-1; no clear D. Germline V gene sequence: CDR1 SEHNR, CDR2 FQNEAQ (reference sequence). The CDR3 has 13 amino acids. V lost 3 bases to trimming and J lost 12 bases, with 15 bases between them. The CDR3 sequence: CASSFGETVWQFF. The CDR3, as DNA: TGTGCCAGCAGCTTCGGAGAAACCGTGTGGCAGTTCTTC.

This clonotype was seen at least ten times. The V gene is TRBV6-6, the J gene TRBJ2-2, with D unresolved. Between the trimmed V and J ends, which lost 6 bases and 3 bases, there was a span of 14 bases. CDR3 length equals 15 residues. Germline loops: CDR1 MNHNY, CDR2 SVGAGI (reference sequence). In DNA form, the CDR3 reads TGTGCCAGCAGGTCCGGGCGCATCGACACCGGGGAGCTGTTTTTT. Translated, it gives CASRSGRIDTGELFF.

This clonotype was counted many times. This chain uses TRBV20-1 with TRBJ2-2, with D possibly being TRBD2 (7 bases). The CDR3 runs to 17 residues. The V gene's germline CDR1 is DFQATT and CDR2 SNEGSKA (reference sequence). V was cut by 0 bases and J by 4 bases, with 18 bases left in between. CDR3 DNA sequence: TGCAGTGCTAGAGATCAGACGGGGGGCGCCTTCACCGGGGAGCTGTTTTTT. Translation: CSARDQTGGAFTGELFF.

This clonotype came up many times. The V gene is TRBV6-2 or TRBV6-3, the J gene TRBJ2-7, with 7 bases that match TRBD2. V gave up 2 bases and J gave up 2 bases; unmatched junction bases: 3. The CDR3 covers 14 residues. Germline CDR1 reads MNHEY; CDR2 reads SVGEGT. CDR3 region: CASSYPGLTYEQYF. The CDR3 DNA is TGTGCCAGCAGTTACCCGGGACTAACCTACGAGCAGTACTTC.